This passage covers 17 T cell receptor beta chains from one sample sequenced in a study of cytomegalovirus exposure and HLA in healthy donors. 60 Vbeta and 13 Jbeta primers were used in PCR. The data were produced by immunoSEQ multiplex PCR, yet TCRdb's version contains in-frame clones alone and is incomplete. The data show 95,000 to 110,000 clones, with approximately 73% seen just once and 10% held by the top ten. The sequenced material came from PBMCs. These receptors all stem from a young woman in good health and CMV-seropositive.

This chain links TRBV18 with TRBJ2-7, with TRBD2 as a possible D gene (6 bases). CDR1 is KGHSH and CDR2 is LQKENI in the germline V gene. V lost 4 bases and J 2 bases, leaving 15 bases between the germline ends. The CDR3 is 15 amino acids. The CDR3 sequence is CASSRDSLSPYEQYF. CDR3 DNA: TGTGCCAGCTCACGGGACTCACTTTCTCCCTACGAGCAGTACTTC.

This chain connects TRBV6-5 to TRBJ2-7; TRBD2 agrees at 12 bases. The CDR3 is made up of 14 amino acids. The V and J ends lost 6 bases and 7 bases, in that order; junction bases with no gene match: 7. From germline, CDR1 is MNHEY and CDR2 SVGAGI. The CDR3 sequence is CASRTSGSIREQYF. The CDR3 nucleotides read TGTGCCAGCAGGACTAGCGGGAGCATCCGGGAGCAGTACTTC.

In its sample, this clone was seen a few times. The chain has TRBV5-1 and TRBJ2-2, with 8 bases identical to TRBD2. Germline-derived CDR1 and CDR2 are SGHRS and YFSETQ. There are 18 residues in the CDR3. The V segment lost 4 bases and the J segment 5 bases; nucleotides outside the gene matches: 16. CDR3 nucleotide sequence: TGCGCCAGCAGCCTCATATCCCTGGCTAGCGGGTTTACCGGGGAGCTGTTTTTT. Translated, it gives CASSLISLASGFTGELFF.

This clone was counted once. The CDR3 DNA sequence: TGTGCCAGCATCCGAGTTGCAGGTACGCAGTATTTT. Amino acids: CASIRVAGTQYF. This chain uses TRBV2 with TRBJ2-3; no firm D call. This CDR3 is built from 12 residues. Trimming stripped 7 bases from V and 8 bases from J, with 13 bases between. Germline V gene sequence: CDR1 SNHLY, CDR2 FYNNEI.

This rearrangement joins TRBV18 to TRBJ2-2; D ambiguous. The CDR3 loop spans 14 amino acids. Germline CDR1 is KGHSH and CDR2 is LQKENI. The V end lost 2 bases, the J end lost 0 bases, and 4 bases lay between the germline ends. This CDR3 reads CASSPSTNTGELFF. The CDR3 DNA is TGTGCCAGCTCACCATCTACGAACACCGGGGAGCTGTTTTTT.

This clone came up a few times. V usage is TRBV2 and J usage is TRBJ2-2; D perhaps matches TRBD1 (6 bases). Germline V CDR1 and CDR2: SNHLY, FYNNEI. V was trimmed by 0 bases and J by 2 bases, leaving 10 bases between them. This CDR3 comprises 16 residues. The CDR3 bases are TGTGCCAGCAGTGAAGCCCAGGGGACAAACACCGGGGAGCTGTTTTTT. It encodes CASSEAQGTNTGELFF.

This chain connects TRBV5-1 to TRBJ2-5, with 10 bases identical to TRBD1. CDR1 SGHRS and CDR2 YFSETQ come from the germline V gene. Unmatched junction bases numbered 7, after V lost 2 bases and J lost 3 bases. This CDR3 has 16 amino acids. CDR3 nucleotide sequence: TGCGCCAGCAGCTTATCCCCGACAGGGGGCGAAGAGACCCAGTACTTC. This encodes CASSLSPTGGEETQYF.

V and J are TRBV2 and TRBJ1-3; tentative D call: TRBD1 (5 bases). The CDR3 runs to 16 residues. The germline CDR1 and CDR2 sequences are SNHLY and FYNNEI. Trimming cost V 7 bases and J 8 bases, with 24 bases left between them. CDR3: CASNSGRQYGGHTIYF. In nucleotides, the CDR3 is TGTGCCAGCAATTCCGGGAGACAGTACGGAGGACACACCATATATTTT. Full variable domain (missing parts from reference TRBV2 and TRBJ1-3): EPEVTQTPSHQVTQMGQEVILRCVPISNHLYFYWYRQILGQKVEFLVSFYNNEISEKSEIFDDQFSVERPDGSNFTLKIRSTKLEDSAMYFCASNSGRQYGGHTIYFGEGSWLTVV.

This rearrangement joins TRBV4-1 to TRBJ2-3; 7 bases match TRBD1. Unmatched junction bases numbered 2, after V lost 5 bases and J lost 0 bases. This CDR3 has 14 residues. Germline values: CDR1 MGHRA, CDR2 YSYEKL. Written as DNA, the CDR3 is TGCGCCAGCAGCGGGGACAGCAGCACAGATACGCAGTATTTT. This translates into CASSGDSSTDTQYF.

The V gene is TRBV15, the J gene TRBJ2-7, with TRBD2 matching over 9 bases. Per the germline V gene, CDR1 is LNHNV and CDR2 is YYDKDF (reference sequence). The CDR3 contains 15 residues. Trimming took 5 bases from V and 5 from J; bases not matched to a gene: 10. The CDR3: CATSRARGLANEQYF. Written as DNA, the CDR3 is TGTGCCACCAGCCGTGCTCGGGGACTAGCTAACGAGCAGTACTTC.

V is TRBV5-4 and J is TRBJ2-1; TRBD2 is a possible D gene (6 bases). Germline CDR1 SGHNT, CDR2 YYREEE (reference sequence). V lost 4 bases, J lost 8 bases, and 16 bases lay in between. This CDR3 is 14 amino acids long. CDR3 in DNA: TGTGCCAGCAGCCCCGGCGGGGTAGTGTATGAGCAGTTCTTC. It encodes CASSPGGVVYEQFF. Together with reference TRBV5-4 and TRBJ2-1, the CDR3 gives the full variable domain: ETGVTQSPTHLIKTRGQQVTLRCSSQSGHNTVSWYQQALGQGPQFIFQYYREEENGRGNFPPRFSGLQFPNYSSELNVNALELDDSALYLCASSPGGVVYEQFFGPGTRLTVL.

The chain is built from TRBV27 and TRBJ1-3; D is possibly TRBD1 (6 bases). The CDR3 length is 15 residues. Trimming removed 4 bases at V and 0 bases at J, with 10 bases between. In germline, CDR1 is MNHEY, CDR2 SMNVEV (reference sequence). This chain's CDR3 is CASSYTGSSGNTIYF. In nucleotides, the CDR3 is TGTGCCAGCAGTTACACAGGGAGCTCTGGAAACACCATATATTTT.

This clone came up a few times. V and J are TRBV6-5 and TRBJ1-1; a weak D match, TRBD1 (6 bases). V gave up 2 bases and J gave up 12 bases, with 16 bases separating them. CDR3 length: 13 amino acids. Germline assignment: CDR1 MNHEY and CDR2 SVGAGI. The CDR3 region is CASSYTRQVETFF. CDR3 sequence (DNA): TGTGCCAGCAGTTACACAAGACAGGTTGAGACTTTCTTT.

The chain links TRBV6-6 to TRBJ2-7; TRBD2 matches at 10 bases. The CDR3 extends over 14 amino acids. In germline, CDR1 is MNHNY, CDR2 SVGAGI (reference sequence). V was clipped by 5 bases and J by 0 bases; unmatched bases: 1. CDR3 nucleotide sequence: TGTGCCAGCAGTAGACTAGCGGGCTCCTACGAGCAGTACTTC. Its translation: CASSRLAGSYEQYF.

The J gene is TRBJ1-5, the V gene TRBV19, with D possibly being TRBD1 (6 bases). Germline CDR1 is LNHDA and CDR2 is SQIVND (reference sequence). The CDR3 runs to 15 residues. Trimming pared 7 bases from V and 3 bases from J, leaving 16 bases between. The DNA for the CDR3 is TGTGCCAGTACCAAAGGACAGACTCTCAATCAGCCCCAGCATTTT. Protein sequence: CASTKGQTLNQPQHF.

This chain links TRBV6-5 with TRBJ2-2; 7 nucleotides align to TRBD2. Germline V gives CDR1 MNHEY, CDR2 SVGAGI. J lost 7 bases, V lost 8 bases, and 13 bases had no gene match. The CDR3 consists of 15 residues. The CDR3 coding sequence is TGTGCCAGCGGGGGAGGGCGGGGGTCCCGCGGGGAGCTGTTTTTT. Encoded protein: CASGGGRGSRGELFF.

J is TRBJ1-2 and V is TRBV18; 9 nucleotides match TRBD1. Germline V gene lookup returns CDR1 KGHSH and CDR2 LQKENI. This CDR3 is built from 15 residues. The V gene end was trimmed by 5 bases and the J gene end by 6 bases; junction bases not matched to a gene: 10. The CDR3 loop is CASSSSYRGQDGYTF. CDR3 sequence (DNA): TGTGCCAGCTCATCCTCTTACAGGGGGCAGGATGGCTACACCTTC.